The sequence of this TCR beta chain was determined in a study of somatic mutations in cytotoxic T cells in rheumatoid arthritis. For the study at large: A subset of V beta antibody-stained T-cell populations was isolated by flow sorting, reaching nearly 100% purity, and this subset included V beta1+ cells that went on to TCRB sequencing. Findings of the study overall: The antigen targets of the expanded CD8+ clones lacked identification. Among patients with rheumatoid arthritis, but not healthy controls, CD8+ clonality increased with age.

This clone is large within its sample. Antigen: not known. Data came from immunoSEQ multiplex PCR; TCRdb stores just in-frame clones and leaves some out. Found here are 15,000 or so clones, 77% of them singletons; the top ten hold about 11%. Germline V CDR1 and CDR2: LNHDA, SQIVND (reference sequence). The CDR3 is 15 amino acids. Trimming removed 4 bases from V and 6 bases from J; junction bases left unmatched: 4. V is TRBV19 and J is TRBJ2-1, with TRBD2 matching 12 bases. What was sequenced was CD8+ T cells sorted from blood. This sequence originates from an adult with rheumatoid arthritis. The CDR3 region is CASSRTSGALNEQFF. For the CDR3, the DNA is TGTGCCAGTAGTAGGACTAGCGGGGCCCTCAATGAGCAGTTCTTC.